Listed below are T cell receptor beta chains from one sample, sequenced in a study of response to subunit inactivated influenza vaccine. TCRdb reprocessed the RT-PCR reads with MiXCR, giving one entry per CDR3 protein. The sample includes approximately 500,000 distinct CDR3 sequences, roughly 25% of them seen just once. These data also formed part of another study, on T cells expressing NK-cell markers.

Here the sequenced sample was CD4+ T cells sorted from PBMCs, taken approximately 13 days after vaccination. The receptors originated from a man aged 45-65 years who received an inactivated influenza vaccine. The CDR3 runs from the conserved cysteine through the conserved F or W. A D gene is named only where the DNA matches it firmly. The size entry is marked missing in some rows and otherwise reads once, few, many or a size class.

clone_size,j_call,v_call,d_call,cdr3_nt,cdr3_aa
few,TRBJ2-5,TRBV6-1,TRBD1,TGTGCCAGCAGTCTCGCCGGGACAGGCCCCCAAGAGACCCAGTACTTC,CASSLAGTGPQETQYF
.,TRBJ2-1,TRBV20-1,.,TGCAGTGCTAGACTGGCGGGTGGCTCCTACAATGAGCAGTTCTTC,CSARLAGGSYNEQFF
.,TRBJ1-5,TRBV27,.,TGTGCCAGCAGAGGGGGAGGGACTTACAATCAGCCCCAGCATTTT,CASRGGGTYNQPQHF
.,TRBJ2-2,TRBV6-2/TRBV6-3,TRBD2,TGTGCCAGCAGTTACCCCTCAGCGGGAGCGAACACCGGGGAGCTGTTTTTT,CASSYPSAGANTGELFF
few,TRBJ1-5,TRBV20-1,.,TGCAGTGCTATTAAGGTTGCGGATCAGCCCCAGCATTTT,CSAIKVADQPQHF
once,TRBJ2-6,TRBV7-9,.,TGTGCCAGCAGCTTAATCAGGGGAAGTGGGGCCAACGTCCTGACTTTC,CASSLIRGSGANVLTF
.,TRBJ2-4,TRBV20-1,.,TGCAGTGCTAGAGAGGTCCTAGCAGCAAACATTCAGTACTTC,CSAREVLAANIQYF
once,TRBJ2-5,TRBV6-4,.,TGTGCCAGCAGTGGCCTAACTAGCCTCGCAGAGACCCAGTACTTC,CASSGLTSLAETQYF
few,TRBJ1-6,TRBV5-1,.,TGCGCCAGCAGCTTGACAGTATCCTATTCACCCCTCCACTTT,CASSLTVSYSPLHF
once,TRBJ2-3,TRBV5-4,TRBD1,TGTGCCAGCAGCCTGACAGGGGAGGATACGCAGTATTTT,CASSLTGEDTQYF
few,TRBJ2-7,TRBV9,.,TGTGCCAGCAGCCCCAGAGGTGGGGTCGAGCAGTACTTC,CASSPRGGVEQYF
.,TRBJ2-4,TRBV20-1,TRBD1,TGCAGTGCTAGAGCGAGACAGGGAAAAAACATTCAGTACTTC,CSARARQGKNIQYF
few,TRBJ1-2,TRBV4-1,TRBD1,TGCGCCAGCAGCCACCTTAGGGGGACAGGTGATGATGGCTACACCTTC,CASSHLRGTGDDGYTF
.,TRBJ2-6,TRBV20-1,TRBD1,TGCAGTGCAAACAGGGGAACTTCTGGGGCCAACGTCCTGACTTTC,CSANRGTSGANVLTF
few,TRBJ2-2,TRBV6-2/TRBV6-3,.,TGTGCCAGCAGTCACTCGAGGACCACCGGGGAGCTGTTTTTT,CASSHSRTTGELFF
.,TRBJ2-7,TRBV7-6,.,TGTGCCAGCAGTCGACTAGAAGGGTCCTACGAGCAGTACTTC,CASSRLEGSYEQYF
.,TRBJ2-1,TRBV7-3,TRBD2,TGTGCCAGCAGCTCGAATCTAGCGGGAACCCGCAATGAGCAGTTCTTC,CASSSNLAGTRNEQFF
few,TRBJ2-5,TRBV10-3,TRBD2,TGTGCCACCCGGAGGGGGTTAGCGGGAGGTGCAGAGACCCAGTACTTC,CATRRGLAGGAETQYF
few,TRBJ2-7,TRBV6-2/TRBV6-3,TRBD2,TGTGCCAGCCTTCTAGCGGGGGAGTCCTACGAGCAGTACTTC,CASLLAGESYEQYF
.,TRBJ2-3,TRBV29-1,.,TGCAGCGTTGAAGATCGTGTAAGGGGCAGCACAGATACGCAGTATTTT,CSVEDRVRGSTDTQYF
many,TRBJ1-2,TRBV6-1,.,TGTGCCAGCAGTCCACAGGATATAATTCATGGCTACACCTTC,CASSPQDIIHGYTF
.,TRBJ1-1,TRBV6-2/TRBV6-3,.,TGTGCCAGCAGTTTGTCCCTGTGGACTGAAGCTTTCTTT,CASSLSLWTEAFF
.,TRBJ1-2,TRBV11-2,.,TGTGCCAGCAGCCCGGGGGTTAGAGGTGGCTACACCTTC,CASSPGVRGGYTF
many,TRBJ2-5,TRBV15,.,TGTGCCACCAGCAGAATGGGAGTGCGCGGGGAGACCCAGTACTTC,CATSRMGVRGETQYF
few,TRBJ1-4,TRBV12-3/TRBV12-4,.,TGTGCCAGCAGTTTAGTTTGGGGTGCAACTAATGAAAAACTGTTTTTT,CASSLVWGATNEKLFF
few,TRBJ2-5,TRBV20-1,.,TGCAGTGCCCTACCCTTTTTAGCGATAGAAGAGACCCAGTACTTC,CSALPFLAIEETQYF
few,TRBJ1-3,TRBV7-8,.,TGTGCCAGCAGCTTCAAGGGGTTTGGGGGGCGCATTACTGGAAACACCATATATTTT,CASSFKGFGGRITGNTIYF
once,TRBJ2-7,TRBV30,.,TGTGCCTGGAGTGTAGGACTTCCGAGCTCCTACGAGCAGTACTTC,CAWSVGLPSSYEQYF
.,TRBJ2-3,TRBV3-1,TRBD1,TGTGCCAGCAGCCAAGCGGCAGGGGGAAGGTATACGCAGTATTTT,CASSQAAGGRYTQYF
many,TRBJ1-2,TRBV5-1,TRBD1,TGTGCCAGCAGTCTGGACAGGGACTATGGCTACACCTTC,CASSLDRDYGYTF
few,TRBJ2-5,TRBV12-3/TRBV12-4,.,TGTGCCAGCAGCCTCTTCCCCGAGACCCAGTACTTC,CASSLFPETQYF
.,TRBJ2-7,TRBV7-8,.,TGTGCCAGCAGCTTAGTGGCTAGCAGCGCCCACGAGCAGTACTTC,CASSLVASSAHEQYF
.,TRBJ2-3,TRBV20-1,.,TGCAGTGCTCCCGTGCAGGTATTGGAGTATTTT,CSAPVQVLEYF
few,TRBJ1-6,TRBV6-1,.,TGTGCCAGCAGTCCCGACAGGATTTCACCCCTCCACTTT,CASSPDRISPLHF
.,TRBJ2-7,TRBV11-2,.,TGTGCCAGCAGCCAACTAAGGGCCCCAAACGAGCAGTACTTC,CASSQLRAPNEQYF
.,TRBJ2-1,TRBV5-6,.,TGTGCCAGCAGCTTGGGCTTTACGCAGAGCTCCTACAATGAGCAGTTCTTC,CASSLGFTQSSYNEQFF
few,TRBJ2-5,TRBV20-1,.,TGCAGTGCCCTTAGAGGTATTCGGGAGACCCAGTACTTC,CSALRGIRETQYF
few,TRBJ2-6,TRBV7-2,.,TGTGCCAGCAGCTTAGGGCGTGCTAGCTCTGGGGCCAACGTCCTGACTTTC,CASSLGRASSGANVLTF
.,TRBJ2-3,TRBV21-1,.,TGTGCCAGCAGCAAAGATAGGGCCCAGGGGGCCCCAGATACGCAGTATTTT,CASSKDRAQGAPDTQYF
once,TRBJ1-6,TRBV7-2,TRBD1,TGTGCCAGAAGCTTGGGACAGGGAATCGATTCACCCCTCCACTTT,CARSLGQGIDSPLHF
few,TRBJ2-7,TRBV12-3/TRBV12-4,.,TGTGCCAGCGGACGGGGGGCCAGGGGCTACGAGCAGTACTTC,CASGRGARGYEQYF
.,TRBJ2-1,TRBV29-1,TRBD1,TGCAGCGTATTACAGGGGGCGTCGAATGAGCAGTTCTTC,CSVLQGASNEQFF
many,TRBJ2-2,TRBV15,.,TGTGCCACCAGCAGAGATGTGGCAGGGATCGGGGAGCTGTTTTTT,CATSRDVAGIGELFF
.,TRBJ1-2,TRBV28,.,TGTGCCAGCAGGTCAGAGGGCTACACCTTC,CASRSEGYTF
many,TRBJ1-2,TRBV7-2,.,TGTGCCAGCAGCCCCGGGCGGGGGGGCTATGGCTACACCTTC,CASSPGRGGYGYTF
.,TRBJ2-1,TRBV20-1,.,TGCAGTGCTCCCGCTGGGTGGTACAATGAGCAGTTCTTC,CSAPAGWYNEQFF
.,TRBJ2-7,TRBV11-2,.,TGTGCCAGCAGCTTAGATTCTATGGGGCTTGAGCAGTACTTC,CASSLDSMGLEQYF
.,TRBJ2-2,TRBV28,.,TGTGCCAGCAGTTACAGCTCCACCGGGGAGCTGTTTTTT,CASSYSSTGELFF
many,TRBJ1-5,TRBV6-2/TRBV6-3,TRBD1,TGTGCCAGCAGTTACTCGCACAGGGGACAGCCCCAGCATTTT,CASSYSHRGQPQHF
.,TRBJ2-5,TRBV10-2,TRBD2,TGCGCCAGCAGTGACTGGCTAGCGGGCCAAGAGACCCAGTACTTC,CASSDWLAGQETQYF
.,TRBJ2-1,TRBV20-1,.,TGCAGTGCTAGCTCAGGGGCTTTGAGGAATGAGCAGTTCTTC,CSASSGALRNEQFF
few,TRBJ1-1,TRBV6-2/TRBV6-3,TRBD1,TGTGCCAGCAGTGGCCCGGGACAGGGGCCTTTGAACACTGAAGCTTTCTTT,CASSGPGQGPLNTEAFF
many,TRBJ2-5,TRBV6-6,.,TGTGCCAGCAGTTACATTCAAGAGACCCAGTACTTC,CASSYIQETQYF
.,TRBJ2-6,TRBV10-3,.,TGTGCCATCACGGATACGACTCCCAAGGTCCTGACTTTC,CAITDTTPKVLTF